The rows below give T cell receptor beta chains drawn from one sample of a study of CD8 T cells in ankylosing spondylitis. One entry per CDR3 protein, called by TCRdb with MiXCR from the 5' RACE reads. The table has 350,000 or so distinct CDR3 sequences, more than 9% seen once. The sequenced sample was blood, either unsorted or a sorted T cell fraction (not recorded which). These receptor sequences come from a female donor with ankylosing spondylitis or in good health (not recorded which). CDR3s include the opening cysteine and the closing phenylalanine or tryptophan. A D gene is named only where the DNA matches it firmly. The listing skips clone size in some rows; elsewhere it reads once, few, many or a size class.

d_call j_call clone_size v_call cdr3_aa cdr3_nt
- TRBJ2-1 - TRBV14 CASSHFRSRATEQFF TGTGCCAGCAGCCACTTTAGGTCCCGGGCTACTGAGCAGTTCTTC
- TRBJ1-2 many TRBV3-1 CASSQDFKDSQFGYTF TGTGCCAGCAGCCAAGATTTCAAGGACAGCCAGTTTGGCTACACCTTC
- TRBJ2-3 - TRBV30 CAWEGRRSSTDTQYF TGTGCCTGGGAGGGTCGACGGAGCAGCACAGATACGCAGTATTTT
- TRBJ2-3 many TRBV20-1 CSASRDSGSLSTDTQYF TGCAGTGCTTCTCGAGACAGCGGTTCATTGAGCACAGATACGCAGTATTTT
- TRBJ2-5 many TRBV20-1 CSPDLTAQETQYF TGCAGCCCAGACTTGACAGCCCAAGAGACCCAGTACTTC
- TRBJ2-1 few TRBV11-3 CASSLGQSEEQFF TGTGCCAGCAGCTTAGGACAGTCCGAAGAGCAGTTCTTC
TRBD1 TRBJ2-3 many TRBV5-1 CASSFETGIDTQYF TGCGCCAGCAGCTTTGAGACAGGGATAGATACGCAGTATTTT
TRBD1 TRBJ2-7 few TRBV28 CASSSHRGISYEQYF TGTGCCAGCAGTTCGCACAGGGGGATCTCCTACGAGCAGTACTTC
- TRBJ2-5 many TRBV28 CASSPVAAQETQYF TGTGCCAGCAGTCCCGTAGCGGCCCAAGAGACCCAGTACTTC
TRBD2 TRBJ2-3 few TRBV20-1 CSAGTLSGRGEEQYF TGCAGTGCCGGCACCCTTAGCGGGAGGGGGGAGGAGCAGTATTTT
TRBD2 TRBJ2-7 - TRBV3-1 CATSLLAGGAYEQYF TGTGCCACCAGCCTACTAGCGGGAGGGGCCTACGAGCAGTACTTC
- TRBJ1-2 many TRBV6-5 CASSYSTGTEGYTF TGTGCCAGCAGTTACTCGACAGGAACAGAAGGCTACACCTTC
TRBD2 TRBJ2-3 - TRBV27 CASSPTSGRARDTQYF TGTGCCAGCAGTCCCACTAGCGGGAGGGCCAGGGATACGCAGTATTTT
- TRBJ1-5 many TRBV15 CATSIQYSNQPQHF TGTGCCACCAGCATCCAGTATAGCAATCAGCCCCAGCATTTT
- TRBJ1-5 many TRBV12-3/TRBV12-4 CASSWKFMNSNQPQHF TGTGCCAGCAGTTGGAAGTTTATGAATAGCAATCAGCCCCAGCATTTT